The clone carrying this T cell receptor (beta chain) has just a few counts. Its antigen is not known. Specified treatment: roughly 11-day PBMC culture with coronavirus spike peptide pools or control peptides (ViraFEST assay). PCR positivity was dated March to December 2020, before US Alpha, Beta and Delta variants. The data originate from a study of vaccination and CD4 T cells after COVID-19. At the level of the study: Post-vaccine specimens were obtained a median approximately 70 days after dose two (range 14 to 241). Overlapping spike peptides from SARS-CoV-2, HCoV-NL63, HCoV-OC43 and HCoV-229E served to stimulate the cells.

The Oncomine TCR Beta short-read assay was applied to DNA of cultured CD4+ T cells. TCRdb itself ran the PCR reads through MiXCR, one entry per CDR3 protein. The table records 15,000 to 20,000 distinct CDR3 sequences, around 50% of them present only once. The sequencing input was CD4+ T cells from blood, cultured in vitro. The TCR sequence derives from a human donor who had recovered from COVID-19.

CDR3 coding DNA: TGTGCCACCAGTGATTTGGGGACAGGGGGCGCAGATACGCAGTATTTT. Encoded protein: CATSDLGTGGADTQYF. The chain is built from TRBV24-1 and TRBJ2-3; 12 nucleotides agree with TRBD1. The V gene's germline CDR1 is KGHDR and CDR2 SFDVKD. Trimming took 0 bases from V and 4 from J; bases not matched to a gene: 1. The CDR3 has 16 residues.